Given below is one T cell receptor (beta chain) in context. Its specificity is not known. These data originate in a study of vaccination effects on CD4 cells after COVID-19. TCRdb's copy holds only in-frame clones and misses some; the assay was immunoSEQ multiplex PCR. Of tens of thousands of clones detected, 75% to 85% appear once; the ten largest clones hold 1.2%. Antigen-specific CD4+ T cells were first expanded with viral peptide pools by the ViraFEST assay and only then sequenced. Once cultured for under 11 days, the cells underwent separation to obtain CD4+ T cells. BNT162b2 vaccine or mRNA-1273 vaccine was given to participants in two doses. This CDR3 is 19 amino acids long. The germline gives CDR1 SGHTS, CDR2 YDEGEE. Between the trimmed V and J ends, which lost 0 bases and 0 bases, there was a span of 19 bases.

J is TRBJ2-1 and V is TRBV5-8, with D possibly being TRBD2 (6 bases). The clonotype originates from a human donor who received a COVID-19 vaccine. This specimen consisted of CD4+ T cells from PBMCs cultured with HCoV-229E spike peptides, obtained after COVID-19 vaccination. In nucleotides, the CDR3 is TGTGCCAGCAGCTTGGTTAGCCGGGGGTTTCGGAGCTCCTACAATGAGCAGTTCTTC. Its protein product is CASSLVSRGFRSSYNEQFF.